What follows describes a single T cell receptor (beta chain). The data belong to a study of PD-L1 blockade in urothelial cancer. On the study more broadly: Patients had undergone 0 to 3 prior chemotherapy regimens. After treatment start, blood was analyzed at 3 weeks (second dose) and at 6 weeks.

Clones were sequenced by immunoSEQ multiplex PCR, and TCRdb holds only the in-frame ones, with some missing. The sample records about 74,000 clones, approximately 87% being singletons. CDR3 length: 14 residues. V lost 4 bases to trimming and J lost 2 bases; unmatched junction nucleotides: 3. The germline gives CDR1 SGHNT, CDR2 YYREEE (reference sequence). Time point here: pretreatment peripheral blood. Diagnoses among patients were locally advanced or metastatic urothelial carcinoma. All patients handed over anywhere from 1 to 8 samples, pretreatment and on-treatment. The receptor comes from an older man with urothelial cancer. Sequencing was performed on PBMCs, taken around atezolizumab (anti-PD-L1) treatment. The chain is built from TRBV5-4 and TRBJ2-7; TRBD2 matches at 10 bases. CDR3 loop: CASSLAGVAYEQYF. CDR3 DNA sequence: TGTGCCAGCAGCCTAGCGGGAGTAGCCTACGAGCAGTACTTC.